Presented here are 8 T cell receptor beta chains from one specimen sequenced in a study of T cells in Graves' hyperthyroidism and ophthalmopathy. RNA transcripts were the template for amplifying TCR beta CDR3 regions. Primed by the HTBI set, a first-round RT-PCR was run on the TCR CDR3. One entry per CDR3 protein results from TCRdb running MiXCR on the multiplex PCR reads. This table holds fewer than 750,000 distinct CDR3 sequences, around 13% found once. Sequencing was carried out using blood. The receptors originated from a woman aged 45-65 years with Graves' ophthalmopathy.

This clonotype was counted only a few times. The genes are TRBV9 and TRBJ2-1; D may be TRBD1 (5 bases). The V end lost 0 bases, the J end lost 5 bases, and 12 bases lay between the germline ends. The CDR3 covers 15 residues. Germline CDR1 is SGDLS and CDR2 is YYNGEE. In DNA, the CDR3 is TGTGCCAGCAGCGTAGTGGGCCAGACAGACAATGAGCAGTTCTTC. It codes for CASSVVGQTDNEQFF.

Of note for this clonotype: This sequence may be a read error, since a much larger clone differs from it by one base. The chain couples TRBV28 to TRBJ1-1, with no clear D. Looked up from germline, CDR1 is MDHEN and CDR2 is SYDVKM. The CDR3 extends over 15 amino acids. Deletions cut 3 bases from V and 2 bases from J, with 13 bases between. The CDR3 nucleotides are TGTGCCAGCAGTTTTCTGCAGATTGGCAACACTGAAGCTTTCTTT. It specifies CASSFLQIGNTEAFF.

At least ten counts were recorded for this clonotype. The chain uses TRBV12-3 or TRBV12-4 and TRBJ2-1; 8 positions agree with TRBD2. The CDR3 contains 16 residues. The V and J ends lost 1 base and 8 bases, in that order; junction bases with no gene match: 10. CDR3: CASSLVTAGEFHEQFF. The CDR3, as DNA: TGTGCCAGCAGTTTAGTGACAGCGGGAGAGTTCCATGAGCAGTTCTTC.

Ten or more counts support this clonotype. The CDR3 is CSVDRARETQYF. As DNA, the CDR3 is TGCAGCGTAGACAGGGCACGAGAGACCCAGTACTTC. The chain employs TRBV29-1 and TRBJ2-5, with 7 bases lining up with TRBD1. CDR1 and CDR2 (germline): SQVTM, ANQGSEA. Germline trimming cut 6 bases from V and 4 bases from J; bases unmatched to any gene: 5. This CDR3 spans 12 amino acids.

This clonotype was seen at least ten times. This sequence joins TRBV20-1 and TRBJ1-1; D possibly corresponds to TRBD1 (5 bases). The V end lost 3 bases, the J end lost 1 base, and 12 bases lay between the germline ends. Germline V CDR1 and CDR2: DFQATT, SNEGSKA (reference sequence). The CDR3 totals 14 residues. The CDR3 reads CSARKAGQNTEAFF. The CDR3 DNA is TGCAGTGCTAGGAAGGCAGGACAGAACACTGAAGCTTTCTTT.

The rearrangement joins TRBV5-6 to TRBJ2-2; the D is unclear. Per germline, CDR1 SGHDT and CDR2 YYEEEE. Deletions cut 2 bases from V and 3 bases from J, with 8 bases between. The CDR3 is 14 residues long. CDR3 DNA: TGTGCCAGCAGCTTCATGGGGTACACCGGGGAGCTGTTTTTT. Translating gives CASSFMGYTGELFF. The whole variable domain, remainder taken from reference TRBV5-6 and TRBJ2-2, is DAGVTQSPTHLIKTRGQQVTLRCSPKSGHDTVSWYQQALGQGPQFIFQYYEEEERQRGNFPDRFSGHQFPNYSSELNVNALLLGDSALYLCASSFMGYTGELFFGEGSRLTVL.

This clonotype has ten or more counts. This chain uses TRBV10-3 with TRBJ2-1, with 7 bases lining up with TRBD2. V dropped 6 bases and J dropped 13; count of bases not matched to a gene: 6. CDR3 length: 11 residues. Germline V gene data show CDR1 as ENHRY and CDR2 as SYGVKD. CDR3 in DNA: TGTGCCATCAGGACCGGGACTAATCAGTTCTTC. Translating gives CAIRTGTNQFF.

About this clonotype itself: The limits of the CDR3 on the DNA are not certain, so only TCRdb's listed CDR3 is given. V gene TRBV7-2 combines with J gene TRBJ2-7; the table's D call, TRBD2, has no DNA check behind it. The germline CDR1 and CDR2 sequences are SGHTA and FQGNSA. From its first to its last residue, the CDR3 has 21 amino acids. CDR3 in amino acids: CASSFYICSARAALAGYEQYF.